The rows below give T cell receptor beta chains drawn from one sample of a study of T cell repertoires in cytomegalovirus infection. TCRdb re-analysed the reads in MiXCR, keeping a single row per CDR3 protein. The sample shows 630,000 or so distinct CDR3 sequences, approximately 24% of them seen only once. What was sequenced was CD8+ T cells from PBMCs. All receptors come from a human donor in good health (CMV status not recorded). Some clones in this sample may be carry-over from other donors' samples. Both conserved end residues are part of each CDR3. Fields, in order: CDR3 protein, CDR3 DNA, V gene, clone size, J gene, D gene. A D gene is named only where the DNA matches it firmly. Not every row has a clone size; where given, it reads once, few, many or a size class.

CDR3aa: CSALTAIYTYGYTF
CDR3nt: TGCAGTGCTTTGACAGCTATCTATACCTATGGCTACACCTTC
v_gene: TRBV20-1
abundance: few
j_gene: TRBJ1-2
d_gene: NA

CDR3aa: CASSNIRDRGTYEQYF
CDR3nt: TGTGCCAGCAGTAACATCCGGGACAGGGGAACCTACGAGCAGTACTTC
v_gene: TRBV6-2/TRBV6-3
abundance: many
j_gene: TRBJ2-7
d_gene: TRBD1

CDR3aa: CASRPSGGFTGELFF
CDR3nt: TGTGCCAGCAGACCTAGCGGGGGGTTCACCGGGGAGCTGTTTTTT
v_gene: TRBV12-3/TRBV12-4
abundance: few
j_gene: TRBJ2-2
d_gene: TRBD2

CDR3aa: CASSHQGLKNTEAVF
CDR3nt: TGTGCCAGCAGCCACCAGGGACTGAAGAACACTGAAGCTGTCTTT
v_gene: TRBV7-3
abundance: once
j_gene: TRBJ1-1
d_gene: NA

CDR3aa: CASSPDRYQETQYF
CDR3nt: TGTGCCAGCAGTCCGGACAGGTACCAAGAGACCCAGTACTTC
v_gene: TRBV7-6
abundance: many
j_gene: TRBJ2-5
d_gene: TRBD1

CDR3aa: CASSGGTGGLNEQFF
CDR3nt: TGTGCCAGCAGTGGCGGGACAGGGGGTCTGAATGAGCAGTTCTTC
v_gene: TRBV2
abundance: few
j_gene: TRBJ2-1
d_gene: TRBD1

CDR3aa: CSARDTGPGNSPLHF
CDR3nt: TGCAGTGCTAGAGATACCGGCCCAGGGAATTCACCCCTCCACTTT
v_gene: TRBV20-1
abundance: few
j_gene: TRBJ1-6
d_gene: NA

CDR3aa: CASSELAGSLQETQYF
CDR3nt: TGTGCCAGCAGTGAACTAGCGGGGAGCTTACAAGAGACCCAGTACTTC
v_gene: TRBV2
abundance: NA
j_gene: TRBJ2-5
d_gene: TRBD2

CDR3aa: CASSAQGAWRDTEAFF
CDR3nt: TGTGCCAGCAGTGCACAGGGGGCGTGGAGGGACACTGAAGCTTTCTTT
v_gene: TRBV2
abundance: NA
j_gene: TRBJ1-1
d_gene: TRBD1

CDR3aa: CASSLEYDNQPQHF
CDR3nt: TGTGCCAGCAGCTTAGAGTACGACAATCAGCCCCAGCATTTT
v_gene: TRBV7-6
abundance: few
j_gene: TRBJ1-5
d_gene: NA

CDR3aa: CASSIWKAPNEKLFF
CDR3nt: TGTGCCAGTAGTATATGGAAAGCTCCGAATGAAAAACTGTTTTTT
v_gene: TRBV19
abundance: NA
j_gene: TRBJ1-4
d_gene: NA

CDR3aa: CASSQDLDSNQPQHF
CDR3nt: TGTGCCAGCAGCCAGGACTTAGATAGCAATCAGCCCCAGCATTTT
v_gene: TRBV3-1
abundance: few
j_gene: TRBJ1-5
d_gene: NA

CDR3aa: CASSLAVAQDYEQYF
CDR3nt: TGTGCCAGCAGTTTAGCGGTAGCGCAGGACTACGAGCAGTACTTC
v_gene: TRBV12-3/TRBV12-4
abundance: few
j_gene: TRBJ2-7
d_gene: NA

CDR3aa: CASSLVLAGADTEAFF
CDR3nt: TGTGCCAGCAGCTTGGTCCTGGCAGGGGCGGACACTGAAGCTTTCTTT
v_gene: TRBV5-6
abundance: few
j_gene: TRBJ1-1
d_gene: NA

CDR3aa: CASSPRQGSDTGELFF
CDR3nt: TGTGCCAGCAGCCCCCGGCAGGGATCGGACACCGGGGAGCTGTTTTTT
v_gene: TRBV11-1
abundance: many
j_gene: TRBJ2-2
d_gene: NA

CDR3aa: CASSVGDSRTEAFF
CDR3nt: TGTGCCAGCAGCGTAGGGGACTCGAGGACTGAAGCTTTCTTT
v_gene: TRBV9
abundance: NA
j_gene: TRBJ1-1
d_gene: NA

CDR3aa: CASSHSNEQFF
CDR3nt: TGCGCCAGCAGCCATTCAAATGAGCAGTTCTTC
v_gene: TRBV4-1
abundance: NA
j_gene: TRBJ2-1
d_gene: NA

CDR3aa: CASSEYGLLVGGYTF
CDR3nt: TGTGCCAGCAGTGAATATGGCCTTCTCGTTGGCGGCTACACCTTC
v_gene: TRBV25-1
abundance: NA
j_gene: TRBJ1-2
d_gene: NA

CDR3aa: CASSLIIGGASHNEQFF
CDR3nt: TGTGCCAGCAGCTTAATAATTGGCGGAGCCTCCCACAATGAGCAGTTCTTC
v_gene: TRBV7-8
abundance: NA
j_gene: TRBJ2-1
d_gene: NA

CDR3aa: CASSYGGNFNNEQFF
CDR3nt: TGTGCCAGCAGTTACGGAGGGAACTTTAACAATGAGCAGTTCTTC
v_gene: TRBV6-2/TRBV6-3
abundance: NA
j_gene: TRBJ2-1
d_gene: NA

CDR3aa: CASSHLNGPGDEQFF
CDR3nt: TGTGCCAGCAGCCATTTAAACGGGCCCGGGGATGAGCAGTTCTTC
v_gene: TRBV11-3
abundance: few
j_gene: TRBJ2-1
d_gene: NA

CDR3aa: CASSFPGAGVGTGELFF
CDR3nt: TGTGCCAGCAGTTTCCCAGGGGCAGGGGTGGGCACCGGGGAGCTGTTTTTT
v_gene: TRBV12-3/TRBV12-4
abundance: few
j_gene: TRBJ2-2
d_gene: NA

CDR3aa: CASSEARSSYNSPLHF
CDR3nt: TGTGCCAGCAGTGAAGCGCGGAGCTCCTATAATTCACCCCTCCACTTT
v_gene: TRBV2
abundance: NA
j_gene: TRBJ1-6
d_gene: NA

CDR3aa: CASSLGITEAFF
CDR3nt: TGTGCCAGCAGCCTCGGTATCACTGAAGCTTTCTTT
v_gene: TRBV7-9
abundance: many
j_gene: TRBJ1-1
d_gene: NA

CDR3aa: CASSQGTGDSPLHF
CDR3nt: TGCGCCAGCAGCCAAGGGACAGGGGACTCACCCCTCCACTTT
v_gene: TRBV4-1
abundance: NA
j_gene: TRBJ1-6
d_gene: TRBD1

CDR3aa: CASSRVRGYTF
CDR3nt: TGTGCCAGCAGCCGGGTGCGCGGCTACACCTTC
v_gene: TRBV7-9
abundance: many
j_gene: TRBJ1-2
d_gene: NA

CDR3aa: CASSLATDSSYEQYF
CDR3nt: TGTGCCAGTAGCCTCGCGACAGATAGCTCCTACGAGCAGTACTTC
v_gene: TRBV19
abundance: many
j_gene: TRBJ2-7
d_gene: NA

CDR3aa: CASSSGGATDTQYF
CDR3nt: TGTGCCAGCAGTAGCGGGGGGGCCACAGATACGCAGTATTTT
v_gene: TRBV6-2/TRBV6-3
abundance: NA
j_gene: TRBJ2-3
d_gene: TRBD2

CDR3aa: CASSLSQGGYTF
CDR3nt: TGTGCCAGCAGTTTAAGTCAGGGTGGCTACACCTTC
v_gene: TRBV12-3/TRBV12-4
abundance: NA
j_gene: TRBJ1-2
d_gene: NA

CDR3aa: CAIEDSDSRNYGYTF
CDR3nt: TGTGCCATAGAGGACAGCGACTCACGGAACTATGGCTACACCTTC
v_gene: TRBV10-3
abundance: NA
j_gene: TRBJ1-2
d_gene: NA

CDR3aa: CASSVPSGTDTQYF
CDR3nt: TGTGCCAGCAGCGTACCCTCTGGCACAGATACGCAGTATTTT
v_gene: TRBV9
abundance: NA
j_gene: TRBJ2-3
d_gene: NA

CDR3aa: CASKSSGGVLQGDYEQYF
CDR3nt: TGTGCCAGCAAATCTAGCGGGGGAGTTTTACAAGGGGACTACGAGCAGTACTTC
v_gene: TRBV6-4
abundance: NA
j_gene: TRBJ2-7
d_gene: TRBD2

CDR3aa: CSADSGTRKFYSYNEQFF
CDR3nt: TGCAGTGCTGACTCCGGGACTAGGAAATTTTACTCCTACAATGAGCAGTTCTTC
v_gene: TRBV20-1
abundance: few
j_gene: TRBJ2-1
d_gene: TRBD2

CDR3aa: CSARESRAGMNTEAFF
CDR3nt: TGCAGTGCTAGAGAAAGTCGGGCAGGCATGAACACTGAAGCTTTCTTT
v_gene: TRBV20-1
abundance: NA
j_gene: TRBJ1-1
d_gene: NA

CDR3aa: CATSITGEVTDTQYF
CDR3nt: TGTGCCACCAGCATCACAGGGGAAGTCACAGATACGCAGTATTTT
v_gene: TRBV15
abundance: NA
j_gene: TRBJ2-3
d_gene: TRBD1

CDR3aa: CSVPREVDTQYF
CDR3nt: TGCAGCGTCCCGAGGGAGGTGGATACGCAGTATTTT
v_gene: TRBV29-1
abundance: NA
j_gene: TRBJ2-3
d_gene: NA

CDR3aa: CSARTYSSYEQYF
CDR3nt: TGCAGTGCTAGAACTTATAGCTCCTACGAGCAGTACTTC
v_gene: TRBV20-1
abundance: NA
j_gene: TRBJ2-7
d_gene: NA

CDR3aa: CASSELQGNTEAFF
CDR3nt: TGTGCCAGCAGTGAATTACAGGGGAACACTGAAGCTTTCTTT
v_gene: TRBV2
abundance: NA
j_gene: TRBJ1-1
d_gene: NA

CDR3aa: CASSFAASYEQYF
CDR3nt: TGTGCCAGCAGTTTCGCTGCCTCCTACGAGCAGTACTTC
v_gene: TRBV28
abundance: few
j_gene: TRBJ2-7
d_gene: NA

CDR3aa: CASSPGGGGLQPQHF
CDR3nt: TGCGCCAGCAGCCCCGGGGGAGGGGGCCTTCAGCCCCAGCATTTT
v_gene: TRBV4-1
abundance: few
j_gene: TRBJ1-5
d_gene: TRBD1

CDR3aa: CSARRDFWGTDTQYF
CDR3nt: TGCAGTGCTAGACGGGACTTCTGGGGCACAGATACGCAGTATTTT
v_gene: TRBV20-1
abundance: NA
j_gene: TRBJ2-3
d_gene: NA

CDR3aa: CASSQEPAGDTEAFF
CDR3nt: TGCGCCAGCAGCCAAGAACCGGCGGGAGACACTGAAGCTTTCTTT
v_gene: TRBV4-1
abundance: few
j_gene: TRBJ1-1
d_gene: NA

CDR3aa: CASSLIGSHSGANVLTF
CDR3nt: TGTGCCAGCAGCTTGATCGGTTCCCACTCTGGGGCCAACGTCCTGACTTTC
v_gene: TRBV5-6
abundance: NA
j_gene: TRBJ2-6
d_gene: NA

CDR3aa: CASSPEGGRNGYTF
CDR3nt: TGCGCCAGCAGCCCCGAGGGGGGGAGGAATGGCTACACCTTC
v_gene: TRBV10-2
abundance: few
j_gene: TRBJ1-2
d_gene: NA

CDR3aa: CASRPGTGLADTDTQYF
CDR3nt: TGTGCCAGCAGACCGGGGACTGGACTAGCGGATACAGATACGCAGTATTTT
v_gene: TRBV6-1
abundance: many
j_gene: TRBJ2-3
d_gene: TRBD2

CDR3aa: CSAPVPGGYGYTF
CDR3nt: TGCAGTGCTCCGGTCCCTGGCGGGTATGGCTACACCTTC
v_gene: TRBV20-1
abundance: NA
j_gene: TRBJ1-2
d_gene: NA

CDR3aa: CASSLAGGTLYNEQFF
CDR3nt: TGTGCCAGCAGTTTGGCGGGGGGCACACTTTACAATGAGCAGTTCTTC
v_gene: TRBV27
abundance: NA
j_gene: TRBJ2-1
d_gene: TRBD2

CDR3aa: CASMGLSSGDYTGELFF
CDR3nt: TGTGCCAGCATGGGCCTATCTAGCGGGGACTACACCGGGGAGCTGTTTTTT
v_gene: TRBV2
abundance: NA
j_gene: TRBJ2-2
d_gene: TRBD2

CDR3aa: CSARGPGHKYNEQFF
CDR3nt: TGCAGTGCTAGAGGTCCGGGACACAAATACAATGAGCAGTTCTTC
v_gene: TRBV20-1
abundance: few
j_gene: TRBJ2-1
d_gene: NA

CDR3aa: CASSYSNRDRGRRETPTF
CDR3nt: TGTGCCAGCAGTTATTCAAACCGGGACAGGGGGCGCCGGGAGACACCAACCTTC
v_gene: TRBV6-6
abundance: few
j_gene: TRBJ1-2
d_gene: TRBD1